This T cell receptor (beta chain) emerged from a study of OX40 agonist ivuxolimab in advanced cancers. General study results and limits: Some patients who did not respond also had low normalized T-cell clonal expansion.

The repertoire was sequenced with immunoSEQ multiplex PCR; TCRdb's copy has only in-frame clones and lacks some. Of 35,000 to 45,000 clones in the sample, 80% to 90% were seen once. With baseline, cycle 4 day 1, and cycle 7 day 1 as timepoints, blood was sampled. This clone has a handful of counts. Its antigen is still unknown. The CDR3 runs to 16 residues. Germline-derived CDR1 and CDR2 are SNHLY and FYNNEI. Trimming removed 5 bases from V and 6 bases from J; junction bases left unmatched: 15. The specimen comprised CD4+ or CD8+ T cells sorted from blood, sampled in a trial of the OX40 agonist ivuxolimab. The V gene is TRBV2, the J gene TRBJ2-7; TRBD1 matches at 8 bases. The sequence was obtained from an adult with an advanced solid tumor such as melanoma, head and neck, liver or kidney cancer. The CDR3, as DNA: TGTGCCAGCAGTCACAGAAGGGGTGACAGGGGCCCCGAGCAGTACTTC. Its translation: CASSHRRGDRGPEQYF.